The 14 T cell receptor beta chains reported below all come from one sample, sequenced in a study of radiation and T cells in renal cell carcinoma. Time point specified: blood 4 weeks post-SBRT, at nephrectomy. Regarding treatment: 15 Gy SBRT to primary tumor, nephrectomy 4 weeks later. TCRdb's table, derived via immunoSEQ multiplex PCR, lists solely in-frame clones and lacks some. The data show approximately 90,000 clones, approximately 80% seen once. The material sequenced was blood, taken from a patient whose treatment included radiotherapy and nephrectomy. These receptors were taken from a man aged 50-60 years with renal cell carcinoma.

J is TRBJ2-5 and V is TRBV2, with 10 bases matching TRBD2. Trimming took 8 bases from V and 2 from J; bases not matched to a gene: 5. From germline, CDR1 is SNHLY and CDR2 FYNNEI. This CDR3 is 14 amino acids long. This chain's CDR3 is CASLGLAVQETQYF. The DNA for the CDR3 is TGTGCCAGCCTTGGACTAGCGGTGCAAGAGACCCAGTACTTC.

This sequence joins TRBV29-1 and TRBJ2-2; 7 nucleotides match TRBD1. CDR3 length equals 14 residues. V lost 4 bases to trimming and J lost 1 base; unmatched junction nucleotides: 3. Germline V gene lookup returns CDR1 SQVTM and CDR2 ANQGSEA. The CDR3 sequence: CSVGRQGNTGELFF. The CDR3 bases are TGCAGCGTTGGACGACAGGGGAACACCGGGGAGCTGTTTTTT.

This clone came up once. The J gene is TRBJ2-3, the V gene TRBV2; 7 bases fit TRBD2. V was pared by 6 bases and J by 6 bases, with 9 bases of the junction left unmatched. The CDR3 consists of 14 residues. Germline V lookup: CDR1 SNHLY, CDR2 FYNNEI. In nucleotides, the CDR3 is TGTGCCAGCAGCAGCGGGGCCAACACGGATACGCAGTATTTT. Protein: CASSSGANTDTQYF.

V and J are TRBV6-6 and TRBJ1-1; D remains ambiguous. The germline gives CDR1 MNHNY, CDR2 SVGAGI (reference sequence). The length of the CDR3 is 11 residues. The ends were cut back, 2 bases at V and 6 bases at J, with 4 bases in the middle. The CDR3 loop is CASSYGAEAFF. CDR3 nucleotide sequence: TGTGCCAGCAGTTACGGCGCTGAAGCTTTCTTT.

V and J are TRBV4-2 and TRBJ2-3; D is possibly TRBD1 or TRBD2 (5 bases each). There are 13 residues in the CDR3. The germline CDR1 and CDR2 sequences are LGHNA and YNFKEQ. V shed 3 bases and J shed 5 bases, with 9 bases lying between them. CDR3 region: CASSQDGGDTQYF. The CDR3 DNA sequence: TGTGCCAGCAGCCAGGATGGGGGAGATACGCAGTATTTT.

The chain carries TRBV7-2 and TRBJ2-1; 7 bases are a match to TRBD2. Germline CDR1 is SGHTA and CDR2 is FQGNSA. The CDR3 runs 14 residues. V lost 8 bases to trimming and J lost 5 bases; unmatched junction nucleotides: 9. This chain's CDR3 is CASDSAGPHNEQFF. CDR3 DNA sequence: TGTGCCAGCGACTCAGCGGGGCCACACAATGAGCAGTTCTTC.

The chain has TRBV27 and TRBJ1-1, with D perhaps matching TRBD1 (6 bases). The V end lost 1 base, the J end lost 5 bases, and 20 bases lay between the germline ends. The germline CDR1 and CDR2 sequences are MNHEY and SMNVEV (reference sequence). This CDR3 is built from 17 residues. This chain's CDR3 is CASSLYQGSGIETEAFF. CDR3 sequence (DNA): TGTGCCAGCAGTTTATACCAGGGGTCAGGGATCGAGACTGAAGCTTTCTTT.

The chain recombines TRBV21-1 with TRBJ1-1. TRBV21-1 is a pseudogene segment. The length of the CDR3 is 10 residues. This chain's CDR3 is CATTAEEAFF. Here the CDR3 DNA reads TGTGCCACCACAGCGGAGGAAGCTTTCTTT.

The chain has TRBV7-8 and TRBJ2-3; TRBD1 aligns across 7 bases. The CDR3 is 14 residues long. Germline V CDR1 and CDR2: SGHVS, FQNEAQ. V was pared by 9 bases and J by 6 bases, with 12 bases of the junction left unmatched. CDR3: CASGTATVWDTQYF. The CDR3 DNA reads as TGTGCCAGTGGGACAGCCACCGTTTGGGATACGCAGTATTTT.

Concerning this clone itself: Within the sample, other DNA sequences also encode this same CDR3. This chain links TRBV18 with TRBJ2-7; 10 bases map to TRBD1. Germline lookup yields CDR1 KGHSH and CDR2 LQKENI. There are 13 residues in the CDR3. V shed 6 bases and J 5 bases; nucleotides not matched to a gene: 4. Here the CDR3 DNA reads TGTGCCAGCTCTCCCGGGACAGGGGACGAGCAGTACTTC. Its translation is CASSPGTGDEQYF.

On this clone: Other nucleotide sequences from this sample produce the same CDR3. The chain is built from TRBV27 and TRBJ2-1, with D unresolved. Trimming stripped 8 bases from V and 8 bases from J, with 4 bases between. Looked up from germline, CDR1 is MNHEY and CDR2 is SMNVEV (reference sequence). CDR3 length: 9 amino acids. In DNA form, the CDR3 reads TGTGCCAGCGGATATGAGCAGTTCTTC. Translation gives CASGYEQFF.

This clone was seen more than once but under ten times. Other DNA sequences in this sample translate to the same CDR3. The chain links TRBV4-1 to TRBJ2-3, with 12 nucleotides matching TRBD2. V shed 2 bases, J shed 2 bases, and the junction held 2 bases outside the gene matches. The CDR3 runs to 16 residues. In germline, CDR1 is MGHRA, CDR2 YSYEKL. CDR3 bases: TGCGCCAGCAGCCAACGACTAGCGGGGGACACAGATACGCAGTATTTT. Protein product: CASSQRLAGDTDTQYF.

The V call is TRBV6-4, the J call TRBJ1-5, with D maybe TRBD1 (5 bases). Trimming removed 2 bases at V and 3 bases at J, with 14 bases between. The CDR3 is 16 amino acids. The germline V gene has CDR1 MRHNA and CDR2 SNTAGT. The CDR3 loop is CASSDGGSLSNQPQHF. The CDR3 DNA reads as TGTGCCAGCAGTGACGGGGGGTCCCTTTCCAATCAGCCCCAGCATTTT.

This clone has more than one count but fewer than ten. The chain's CDR3 is CASSLGSHYGYTF. CDR3 DNA sequence: TGTGCCAGCAGTTTGGGCAGCCACTATGGCTACACCTTC. The chain has TRBV28 and TRBJ1-2; D unclear. Germline V CDR1 and CDR2: MDHEN, SYDVKM. The CDR3 is 13 amino acids. The V end was cut by 3 bases, the J end by 3 bases, with 8 bases between.